This passage covers 26 T cell receptor beta chains from one sample sequenced in a study of blood T cell repertoires in COVID-19. Repertoires were generated with immunoSEQ multiplex PCR, while TCRdb's copy carries only in-frame clones and drops some. The sample has fewer than 450,000 clones, 85% to 90% seen once; the top ten hold about 6%. Sample: peripheral blood. All receptors come from a woman aged 45 to 65 with COVID-19, enrolled during active disease.

The chain is built from TRBV30 and TRBJ1-3, with 8 bases identical to TRBD1. J was trimmed by 4 bases and V by 2 bases; bases with no gene match: 10. CDR3 size: 16 residues. The germline gives CDR1 GTSNPN, CDR2 SVGIG (reference sequence). CDR3 loop: CAWSSKRTGLGNTIYF. CDR3 coding DNA: TGTGCCTGGAGTTCCAAAAGGACAGGGCTAGGAAACACCATATATTTT.

The CDR3 region is CASSGQGRAEAFF. The CDR3 DNA reads as TGCGCCAGCAGCGGGCAGGGAAGGGCTGAAGCTTTCTTT. This chain uses TRBV5-1 with TRBJ1-1, with D possibly TRBD1 on 5 matching bases. CDR1 and CDR2 (germline): SGHRS, YFSETQ. Trimming cost V 4 bases and J 6 bases, with 13 bases left between them. The CDR3 contains 13 residues.

The rearrangement links TRBV18 to TRBJ2-1, with TRBD2 identical over 7 bases. The CDR3 contains 13 residues. V lost 6 bases and J lost 14; bases outside the gene matches: 13. The germline CDR1 and CDR2 sequences are KGHSH and LQKENI. CDR3 in amino acids: CASSAPQAGAEFF. The CDR3 bases are TGTGCCAGCTCCGCTCCCCAGGCGGGAGCGGAGTTCTTC.

V usage is TRBV6-1 and J usage is TRBJ2-7; D uncertain. The length of the CDR3 is 14 residues. Per germline, CDR1 MNHNS and CDR2 SASEGT. V was clipped by 0 bases and J by 7 bases, with 13 bases between them. This CDR3 is CASSEAATKWEQYF. The DNA for the CDR3 is TGTGCCAGCAGTGAAGCCGCGACAAAATGGGAGCAGTACTTC.

This clone was recorded only once. The junction shows a germline mismatch at one end, possibly a read error. This chain links TRBV7-8 with TRBJ2-7; 16 nucleotides align to TRBD2. Germline V lookup: CDR1 SGHVS, CDR2 FQNEAQ. The CDR3 length is 16 residues. The CDR3 here is CASRGISGTSGRGIDF. The CDR3 nucleotides read TGTGCCAGCAGAGGGATTAGCGGGACTAGCGGGAGGGGGATAGACTTC.

The chain combines TRBV19 with TRBJ1-6; D may be TRBD1 (5 bases). CDR1 is LNHDA, CDR2 SQIVND, per germline (reference sequence). V dropped 5 bases and J dropped 6 bases, with 14 bases sitting between them. This CDR3 comprises 15 residues. CDR3 coding DNA: TGTGCCAGTAGTGCCAGAGTTCAGGGTAATTCACCCCTCCACTTT. Its protein product is CASSARVQGNSPLHF.

This clone was seen a single time. The V and J genes are TRBV7-6 and TRBJ2-1; the D gene is possibly TRBD2 (5 bases). Per the germline V gene, CDR1 is SGHVS and CDR2 is FNYEAQ. V lost 2 bases and J 4 bases, leaving 9 bases between the germline ends. The CDR3 consists of 14 residues. In DNA, the CDR3 is TGTGCCAGCAGCTTAAACGGGAAATACAATGAGCAGTTCTTC. This sequence encodes CASSLNGKYNEQFF. The full variable domain, in which reference TRBV7-6 and TRBJ2-1 provide the parts outside the CDR3, is GAGVSQSPRYKVTKRGQDVALRCDPISGHVSLYWYRQALGQGPEFLTYFNYEAQQDKSGLPNDRFSAERPEGSISTLTIQRTEQRDSAMYRCASSLNGKYNEQFFGPGTRLTVL.

The V and J genes are TRBV11-2 and TRBJ2-1; D gene uncertain. CDR3 length equals 11 residues. V lost 7 bases to trimming and J lost 7 bases, with 8 bases between them. Germline loops: CDR1 SGHAT, CDR2 FQNNGV. The CDR3 spells CASTTGNEQFF. The CDR3 DNA is TGTGCCAGCACGACTGGGAATGAGCAGTTCTTC. Full variable domain (rest looked up from reference TRBV11-2 and TRBJ2-1): EAGVAQSPRYKIIEKRQSVAFWCNPISGHATLYWYQQILGQGPKLLIQFQNNGVVDDSQLPKDRFSAERLKGVDSTLKIQPAKLEDSAVYLCASTTGNEQFFGPGTRLTVL.

The chain combines TRBV9 with TRBJ2-7; 7 bases are a match to TRBD1. The CDR3 loop spans 15 amino acids. V gave up 4 bases and J gave up 3 bases; unmatched junction bases: 10. The germline V gene has CDR1 SGDLS and CDR2 YYNGEE. The CDR3 nucleotides read TGTGCCAGCAGCCCTCTAGGCAGGGGGAACTACGAGCAGTACTTC. Translating gives CASSPLGRGNYEQYF.

The chain combines TRBV28 with TRBJ1-1; 10 bases are shared with TRBD1. V was pared by 6 bases and J by 4 bases, with 8 bases of the junction left unmatched. CDR3 length equals 15 residues. CDR1 MDHEN and CDR2 SYDVKM come from the germline V gene. CDR3 residues: CASSYPRTGGTEAFF. For the CDR3, the DNA is TGTGCCAGCAGCTACCCTAGGACAGGGGGCACTGAAGCTTTCTTT.

The chain has TRBV2 and TRBJ1-1; weak D call: TRBD1 (6 bases). The V and J ends lost 6 bases and 11 bases respectively, with 22 bases between them. The CDR3 length is 14 residues. The germline gives CDR1 SNHLY, CDR2 FYNNEI. For the CDR3, the DNA is TGTGCCAGCAGCCCGGACAGCAAGGGGTCGTACGCTTTCTTT. This sequence encodes CASSPDSKGSYAFF. The full variable domain, its missing parts supplied by reference TRBV2 and TRBJ1-1, is EPEVTQTPSHQVTQMGQEVILRCVPISNHLYFYWYRQILGQKVEFLVSFYNNEISEKSEIFDDQFSVERPDGSNFTLKIRSTKLEDSAMYFCASSPDSKGSYAFFGQGTRLTVV.

The chain couples TRBV7-2 to TRBJ1-6; 7 nucleotides line up with TRBD1. Germline lookup yields CDR1 SGHTA and CDR2 FQGNSA. The CDR3 is 15 residues long. V was clipped by 7 bases and J by 8 bases; unmatched bases: 11. CDR3 sequence: CASTQSGTDYSPLHF. CDR3 nucleotides: TGTGCCAGCACCCAATCCGGGACAGATTATTCACCCCTCCACTTT.

The CDR3 DNA is TGTGCCAGCAGCTTAGATCTAGCGGGAGGCGGTGAGCAGTTCTTC. This encodes CASSLDLAGGGEQFF. The rearrangement joins TRBV11-2 to TRBJ2-1, with 11 bases identical to TRBD2. The CDR3 has 15 amino acids. V shed 0 bases, J shed 9 bases, and the junction held 4 bases outside the gene matches. Germline V gives CDR1 SGHAT, CDR2 FQNNGV.

The rearrangement joins TRBV5-1 to TRBJ2-7, with 9 bases that match TRBD2. Germline loops: CDR1 SGHRS, CDR2 YFSETQ. Unmatched junction bases numbered 11, after V lost 4 bases and J lost 0 bases. The CDR3 spans 17 residues. The CDR3 spells CASSSRLAEESSYEQYF. The CDR3 DNA reads TGCGCCAGCAGCAGTAGACTAGCGGAAGAAAGCTCCTACGAGCAGTACTTC.

The chain has TRBV6-2 or TRBV6-3 and TRBJ2-5; D is possibly TRBD1 (6 bases). The CDR3 runs to 19 residues. Germline values: CDR1 MNHEY, CDR2 SVGEGT. V was cut by 0 bases and J by 1 base, with 21 bases left in between. The CDR3 here is CASSYSSRGPPSIQETQYF. For the CDR3, the DNA is TGTGCCAGCAGTTACTCGTCCAGGGGTCCTCCATCCATCCAAGAGACCCAGTACTTC.

The genes are TRBV9 and TRBJ2-3; no firm D call. CDR3 length: 14 residues. The germline V gene encodes CDR1 SGDLS and CDR2 YYNGEE. V lost 0 bases and J 1 base, leaving 6 bases between the germline ends. CDR3 sequence reads: CASSVGAGTDTQYF. As DNA, the CDR3 is TGTGCCAGCAGCGTAGGGGCAGGCACAGATACGCAGTATTTT. Combining the CDR3 with reference TRBV9 and TRBJ2-3 gives the whole variable domain DSGVTQTPKHLITATGQRVTLRCSPRSGDLSVYWYQQSLDQGLQFLIQYYNGEERAKGNILERFSAQQFPDLHSELNLSSLELGDSALYFCASSVGAGTDTQYFGPGTRLTVL.

In DNA, the CDR3 is TGCGCCAGCACCTCAGGGACTAGCGGGAGCTACAATGAGCAGTTCTTC. Its translation: CASTSGTSGSYNEQFF. The V call is TRBV5-1, the J call TRBJ2-1, with 14 bases that match TRBD2. Per germline, CDR1 SGHRS and CDR2 YFSETQ. V lost 6 bases, J lost 3 bases, and 5 bases stayed unmatched. The CDR3 spans 16 residues.

This chain links TRBV11-3 with TRBJ2-7; 9 nucleotides align to TRBD1. V lost 5 bases and J lost 4; bases outside the gene matches: 12. The CDR3 runs 16 residues. Germline CDR1 is SGHNT and CDR2 is YENEEA. This chain's CDR3 is CASSPQPPGQGYEQYF. The CDR3 DNA is TGTGCCAGCAGCCCACAACCTCCGGGACAGGGTTACGAGCAGTACTTC. The variable domain in full, with the rest retrieved from reference TRBV11-3 and TRBJ2-7, is EAGVVQSPRYKIIEKKQPVAFWCNPISGHNTLYWYLQNLGQGPELLIRYENEEAVDDSQLPKDRFSAERLKGVDSTLKIQPAELGDSAVYLCASSPQPPGQGYEQYFGPGTRLTVT.

This sequence joins TRBV11-2 and TRBJ1-5; 7 nucleotides line up with TRBD1. V was clipped by 3 bases and J by 7 bases; unmatched bases: 6. The CDR3 is 14 amino acids. Germline V CDR1 and CDR2: SGHAT, FQNNGV. The CDR3 DNA reads as TGTGCCAGCAGCTTGATAGGGGGCTTACAGCCCCAGCATTTT. It yields the protein CASSLIGGLQPQHF.

CDR3 in DNA: TGTGCCAGTAGTATGAACGACTTGAGTGGCTACACCTTC. Protein: CASSMNDLSGYTF. This chain links TRBV19 with TRBJ1-2; D unclear. The CDR3 spans 13 residues. The V gene lost 3 bases and the J gene lost 7 bases, with 12 bases spanning the gap. CDR1 is LNHDA, CDR2 SQIVND, per germline (reference sequence).

This rearrangement joins TRBV6-5 to TRBJ2-3; 10 bases are shared with TRBD2. Germline CDR1 reads MNHEY; CDR2 reads SVGAGI. The CDR3 sequence is 13 residues long. The trim removed 9 bases at V and 1 base at J, leaving 1 base unmatched. The CDR3 DNA follows: TGTGCCAGTCTAGCGGGAGGCACAGATACGCAGTATTTT. This sequence encodes CASLAGGTDTQYF.

The V call is TRBV7-8, the J call TRBJ2-7; 11 nucleotides agree with TRBD2. J was trimmed by 3 bases and V by 1 base; bases with no gene match: 2. The CDR3 runs to 15 residues. The germline gives CDR1 SGHVS, CDR2 FQNEAQ. CDR3 sequence: CASSLGGLAVYEQYF. The DNA of the CDR3 is TGTGCCAGCAGCTTAGGGGGACTAGCGGTCTACGAGCAGTACTTC.

The J gene is TRBJ2-7, the V gene TRBV5-5; 8 positions agree with TRBD1. The junction had 7 bases not matched to a gene; V was cut back by 5 bases and J by 6 bases. There are 13 residues in the CDR3. Germline values: CDR1 SGHKS, CDR2 YYEKEE (reference sequence). CDR3 sequence (DNA): TGTGCCAGCAGACCCCAGGGGGCGCCCGAGCAGTACTTC. Its protein is CASRPQGAPEQYF.

V and J are TRBV7-9 and TRBJ2-1; 7 bases are a match to TRBD2. This CDR3 spans 12 amino acids. Germline values: CDR1 SEHNR, CDR2 FQNEAQ (reference sequence). Trimming removed 6 bases from V and 15 bases from J; junction bases left unmatched: 11. For the CDR3, the DNA is TGTGCCAGCAGGGCTCGAAGCGGGAACGGGTTCTTC. Protein sequence: CASRARSGNGFF.

The chain employs TRBV14 and TRBJ1-2, with 8 positions matching TRBD1. CDR3 length: 15 residues. Germline V gene lookup returns CDR1 SGHDN and CDR2 FVKESK. Trimming took 0 bases from V and 7 from J; bases not matched to a gene: 7. CDR3 in amino acids: CASSQDYVTGGGYTF. The CDR3 DNA follows: TGTGCCAGCAGCCAAGATTACGTAACAGGGGGTGGCTACACCTTC.

The chain links TRBV11-2 to TRBJ2-3, with a weak D call TRBD2 (7 bases). V gave up 4 bases and J gave up 0 bases, with 14 bases separating them. The CDR3 consists of 16 residues. The V gene's germline CDR1 is SGHAT and CDR2 FQNNGV. The CDR3 loop is CASSWGGGLSTDTQYF. CDR3 nucleotide sequence: TGTGCCAGCAGCTGGGGAGGGGGACTAAGCACAGATACGCAGTATTTT.